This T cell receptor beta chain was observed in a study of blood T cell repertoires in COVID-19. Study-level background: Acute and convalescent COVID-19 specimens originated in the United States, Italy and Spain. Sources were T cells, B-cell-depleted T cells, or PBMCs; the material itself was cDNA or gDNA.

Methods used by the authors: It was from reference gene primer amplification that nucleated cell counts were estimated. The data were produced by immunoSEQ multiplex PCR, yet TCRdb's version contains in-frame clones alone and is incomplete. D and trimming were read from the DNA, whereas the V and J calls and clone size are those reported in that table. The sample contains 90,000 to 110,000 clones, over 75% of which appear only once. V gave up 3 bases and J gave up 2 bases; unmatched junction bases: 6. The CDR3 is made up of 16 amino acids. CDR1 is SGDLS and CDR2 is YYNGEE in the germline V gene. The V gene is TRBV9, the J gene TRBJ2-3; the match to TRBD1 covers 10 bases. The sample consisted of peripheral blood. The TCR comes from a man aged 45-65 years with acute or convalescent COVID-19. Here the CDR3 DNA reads TGTGCCAGCAGCGACCGGGACAGGGGACCCACAGATACGCAGTATTTT. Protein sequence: CASSDRDRGPTDTQYF.